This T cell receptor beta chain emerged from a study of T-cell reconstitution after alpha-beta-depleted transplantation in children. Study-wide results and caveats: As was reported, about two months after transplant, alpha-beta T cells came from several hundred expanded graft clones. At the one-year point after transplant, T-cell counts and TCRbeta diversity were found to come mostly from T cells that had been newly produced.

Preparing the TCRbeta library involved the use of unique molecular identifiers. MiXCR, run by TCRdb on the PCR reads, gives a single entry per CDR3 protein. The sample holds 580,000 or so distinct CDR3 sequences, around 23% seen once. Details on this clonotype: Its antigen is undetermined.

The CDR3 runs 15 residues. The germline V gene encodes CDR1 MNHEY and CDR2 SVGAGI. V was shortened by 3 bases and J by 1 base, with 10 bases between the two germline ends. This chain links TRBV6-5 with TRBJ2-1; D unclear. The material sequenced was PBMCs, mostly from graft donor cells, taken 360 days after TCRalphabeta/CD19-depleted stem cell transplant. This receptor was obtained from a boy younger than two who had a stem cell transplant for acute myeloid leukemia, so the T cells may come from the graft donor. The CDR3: CASSYLGSSYNEQFF. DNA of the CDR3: TGTGCCAGCAGTTATCTGGGCTCATCCTACAATGAGCAGTTCTTC.